Below, 2 T cell receptor beta chains from the same sample are listed, as sequenced in a study of early T cells in non-severe SARS-CoV-2 infection. TCRdb analysed the 5' RACE reads with MiXCR anew, one entry per CDR3 protein. The data hold about 80,000 distinct CDR3 sequences, with 5% observed a single time. Sequenced material: whole blood, taken at baseline. Receptors were obtained from an adult who was a healthcare worker with PCR-confirmed SARS-CoV-2 infection or an uninfected control (not recorded which).

Many counts were recorded for this clonotype. The CDR3 nucleotides read TGCGCCAGCGTGGGACAGGGCCGGAACACTGAAGCTTTCTTT. Its translation: CASVGQGRNTEAFF. The chain joins TRBV5-1 to TRBJ1-1; 9 nucleotides align to TRBD1. Germline trimming cut 7 bases from V and 1 base from J; bases unmatched to any gene: 5. The length of the CDR3 is 14 residues. CDR1 SGHRS and CDR2 YFSETQ come from the germline V gene.

As for this clonotype: A much larger clone lies one base from this, so it may be a read error. J is TRBJ2-7 and V is TRBV27; either TRBD1 or TRBD2 may supply D (6 bases each). The CDR3 runs to 15 residues. Germline CDR1 reads MNHEY; CDR2 reads SMNVEV (reference sequence). DNA for the CDR3: TGTGCCAGCAATTTATCGGGGGCGGGGTACTACGAGCAGTACTTC. This gives the protein CASNLSGAGYYEQYF.